The 12 T cell receptor beta chains below come from one sample, sequenced in a study of blood T cell repertoires in COVID-19. Assay: immunoSEQ multiplex PCR; the TCRdb copy retains only in-frame clones and omits some. The sample holds about 210,000 clones; 84% are singletons and the top ten take roughly 7.6%. The sequenced sample consisted of peripheral blood. These receptors came from a woman at least 80 years old with COVID-19, enrolled during active disease.

V gene TRBV7-2 combines with J gene TRBJ1-3; 7 nucleotides align to TRBD1. CDR1 is SGHTA, CDR2 FQGNSA, per germline. V lost 5 bases and J lost 4; bases outside the gene matches: 14. This CDR3 is 17 amino acids long. The CDR3 is CASSLTVLTGAGNTIYF. The CDR3 nucleotides are TGTGCCAGCAGCCTTACCGTCCTAACAGGGGCGGGAAACACCATATATTTT.

The chain is built from TRBV2 and TRBJ2-2; 9 bases agree with TRBD2. Trimming at V came to 5 bases and at J to 2 bases, leaving 3 bases not matched to a gene. The CDR3 contains 15 residues. Germline loops: CDR1 SNHLY, CDR2 FYNNEI. DNA for the CDR3: TGTGCCAGCAGTCTAGCGGGGATAAACACCGGGGAGCTGTTTTTT. Amino acid sequence: CASSLAGINTGELFF.

The chain uses TRBV5-1 and TRBJ2-2; no firm D call. V was shortened by 0 bases and J by 4 bases, with 4 bases between the two germline ends. There are 13 residues in the CDR3. CDR1 SGHRS and CDR2 YFSETQ come from the germline V gene. CDR3 in DNA: TGCGCCAGCAGCTTGGCGGTCACCGGGGAGCTGTTTTTT. Amino acid sequence: CASSLAVTGELFF.

CDR3 in amino acids: CASSSGVSGSAQYF. Here the CDR3 DNA reads TGTGCCAGCAGCTCCGGTGTTAGCGGGAGCGCCCAGTACTTC. The genes are TRBV7-2 and TRBJ2-5; 9 nucleotides agree with TRBD2. The CDR3 consists of 14 residues. Germline V gene sequence: CDR1 SGHTA, CDR2 FQGNSA. V lost 4 bases, J lost 9 bases, and 9 bases stayed unmatched.

The gene calls are TRBV5-8 and TRBJ1-4, with 10 nucleotides matching TRBD1. V dropped 4 bases and J dropped 3; count of bases not matched to a gene: 9. Germline CDR1 SGHTS, CDR2 YDEGEE. The CDR3 has 17 amino acids. The CDR3 DNA follows: TGTGCCAGCAGCCCGACAGGGGGCGTGATCGCTAATGAAAAACTGTTTTTT. Translating it yields CASSPTGGVIANEKLFF.

The chain carries TRBV28 and TRBJ2-5, with a tentative D call TRBD1 (7 bases). V lost 11 bases and J lost 5, with 24 bases in between. CDR3 length equals 15 residues. Germline V gene lookup returns CDR1 MDHEN and CDR2 SYDVKM. The CDR3 DNA reads as TGTGCCGCGGGGAGCGGACAGGTTGGCATGGAGACCCAGTACTTC. Protein product: CAAGSGQVGMETQYF.

V usage is TRBV4-2 and J usage is TRBJ2-7; 10 nucleotides align to TRBD1. The CDR3 totals 14 residues. Germline trimming cut 7 bases from V and 2 bases from J; bases unmatched to any gene: 5. Germline CDR1 LGHNA, CDR2 YNFKEQ. The CDR3 nucleotides are TGTGCCAGCACCACGGGACAGGGGACCTACGAGCAGTACTTC. This translates into CASTTGQGTYEQYF.

CDR3: CASSSDRVGQPQHF. For the CDR3, the DNA is TGTGCCAGCAGCTCTGACAGGGTCGGTCAGCCCCAGCATTTT. The rearrangement uses TRBV7-8 and TRBJ1-5, with 7 bases that match TRBD1. Germline loops: CDR1 SGHVS, CDR2 FQNEAQ. Trimming removed 4 bases from V and 6 bases from J; junction bases left unmatched: 6. This CDR3 has 14 amino acids.

The chain recombines TRBV5-1 with TRBJ1-2; 10 positions agree with TRBD1. V was clipped by 2 bases and J by 5 bases; unmatched bases: 9. Germline V gene sequence: CDR1 SGHRS, CDR2 YFSETQ. The CDR3 runs 16 residues. CDR3 in DNA: TGCGCCAGCAGCTTCACTGCGGGACAGGGGCCATATGGCTACACCTTC. Translation gives CASSFTAGQGPYGYTF.

The chain couples TRBV5-1 to TRBJ2-7; D unclear. This CDR3 has 11 residues. Looked up from germline, CDR1 is SGHRS and CDR2 is YFSETQ. Between the trimmed V and J ends, which lost 0 bases and 6 bases, there was a span of 4 bases. The CDR3 DNA reads TGCGCCAGCAGCTTGGCCGGCGAGCAGTACTTC. The encoded protein is CASSLAGEQYF. Variable domain in full (rest from reference TRBV5-1 and TRBJ2-7): KAGVTQTPRYLIKTRGQQVTLSCSPISGHRSVSWYQQTPGQGLQFLFEYFSETQRNKGNFPGRFSGRQFSNSRSEMNVSTLELGDSALYLCASSLAGEQYFGPGTRLTVT.

As regards this clone: The junction and the germline gene differ at one end; a read error may be behind it. V usage is TRBV7-7 and J usage is TRBJ2-1; D remains unclear. The CDR3 has 15 amino acids. Germline V gives CDR1 SSHAT, CDR2 FNYEAQ (reference sequence). The CDR3 nucleotides read TGTGCTAGCAGCCCCCAAACTCTCTCCTACAATGAGCAGTTCTTC. This codes for CASSPQTLSYNEQFF.

The J gene is TRBJ2-4, the V gene TRBV28; D remains ambiguous. This CDR3 is built from 13 residues. The V end lost 7 bases, the J end lost 0 bases, and 7 bases lay between the germline ends. Germline V gene sequence: CDR1 MDHEN, CDR2 SYDVKM. CDR3: CASTGLAKNIQYF. Here the CDR3 DNA reads TGTGCCAGCACGGGTCTAGCCAAAAACATTCAGTACTTC.